This T cell receptor (beta chain) appears in the sequencing data of a study of T-cell reconstitution after alpha-beta-depleted transplantation in children. Preparation of the TCRbeta library was carried out with unique molecular identifiers. TCRdb used MiXCR to reprocess the PCR reads, holding one entry per CDR3 protein. The sample carries about 980,000 distinct CDR3 sequences, about 29% recorded once. The V segment lost 2 bases and the J segment 5 bases; nucleotides outside the gene matches: 5. This CDR3 has 15 residues. CDR1 SGHTA and CDR2 FQGTGA come from the germline V gene. This clonotype showed up many times.

This TCR was sampled from a boy in the first two years of life who had a stem cell transplant for SCID, so the T cells may come from the graft donor. This specimen was PBMCs, mostly from graft donor cells, taken 360 days after TCRalphabeta/CD19-depleted stem cell transplant. This sequence joins TRBV7-3 and TRBJ2-3, with 9 bases matching TRBD2. The CDR3 DNA reads as TGTGCCAGCAGCTTAGGCGGGGGGGCATTAGATACGCAGTATTTT. It codes for CASSLGGGALDTQYF. Together with reference TRBV7-3 and TRBJ2-3, the CDR3 gives the full variable domain: GAGVSQTPSNKVTEKGKYVELRCDPISGHTALYWYRQSLGQGPEFLIYFQGTGAADDSGLPNDRFFAVRPEGSVSTLKIQRTERGDSAVYLCASSLGGGALDTQYFGPGTRLTVL.